One and the same sample provided the 31 T cell receptor beta chains below, sequenced in a study of T-cell reconstitution after alpha-beta-depleted transplantation in children. As it was prepared, the TCRbeta library received unique molecular identifiers. From the PCR reads, TCRdb called clonotypes with MiXCR, one entry per CDR3 protein. Of about 600,000 distinct CDR3 sequences listed, roughly a tenth are singletons. The sample consisted of PBMCs from the stem cell graft donor, taken from the stem cell graft. Receptors originate from a human donor who donated a stem cell graft to a child with acute myeloid leukemia.

The V call is TRBV7-2, the J call TRBJ2-5; 10 bases agree with TRBD2. The germline CDR1 and CDR2 sequences are SGHTA and FQGNSA. This CDR3 has 17 residues. V was clipped by 3 bases and J by 4 bases; unmatched bases: 11. The CDR3 DNA sequence: TGTGCCAGCAGCTTCCCCCGCCTGGGACTAGCGAGAGAGACCCAGTACTTC. Its translation: CASSFPRLGLARETQYF.

The chain combines TRBV29-1 with TRBJ2-3; D remains ambiguous. V gave up 3 bases and J gave up 2 bases, with 9 bases separating them. Germline V gives CDR1 SQVTM, CDR2 ANQGSEA. The CDR3 runs 13 residues. The CDR3 bases are TGCAGCGTTGAGTCGCAGAACACAGATACGCAGTATTTT. Translation: CSVESQNTDTQYF.

This clonotype appeared a few times. The chain recombines TRBV24-1 with TRBJ1-1, with D possibly TRBD1 on 6 matching bases. The V end lost 3 bases, the J end lost 6 bases, and 16 bases lay between the germline ends. This CDR3 comprises 15 residues. CDR1 is KGHDR, CDR2 SFDVKD, per germline. The chain's CDR3 is CATSDPARGVPEAFF. The CDR3 region has the DNA TGTGCCACCAGTGATCCGGCTAGGGGGGTACCTGAAGCTTTCTTT.

The rearrangement uses TRBV20-1 and TRBJ2-5; D is possibly TRBD2 (6 bases). CDR1 DFQATT and CDR2 SNEGSKA come from the germline V gene (reference sequence). The V end was cut by 0 bases, the J end by 4 bases, with 9 bases between. This CDR3 has 13 amino acids. CDR3 sequence reads: CSAREAGRETQYF. CDR3 sequence (DNA): TGCAGTGCTAGAGAGGCCGGGAGAGAGACCCAGTACTTC.

The chain has TRBV7-2 and TRBJ2-7; the match to TRBD2 covers 9 bases. CDR3 length equals 16 residues. Germline CDR1 SGHTA, CDR2 FQGNSA. The V and J ends lost 5 bases and 9 bases, in that order; junction bases with no gene match: 17. The CDR3 here is CASSLNPSGTSPRQYF. DNA of the CDR3: TGTGCCAGCAGCCTCAATCCTAGCGGGACATCACCCAGGCAGTACTTC.

The chain recombines TRBV5-5 with TRBJ2-1; 9 bases agree with TRBD1. Germline CDR1 and CDR2: SGHKS and YYEKEE (reference sequence). V was clipped by 3 bases and J by 2 bases; unmatched bases: 3. This CDR3 has 15 residues. In DNA form, the CDR3 reads TGTGCCAGCAGCTCAGACAGGGGGACCTACAATGAGCAGTTCTTC. Amino acid sequence: CASSSDRGTYNEQFF.

This clonotype was seen repeatedly, ten times or more. The chain combines TRBV6-6 with TRBJ2-3, with D possibly TRBD2 on 5 matching bases. Trimming took 5 bases from V and 4 from J, leaving 7 bases between them. Germline loops: CDR1 MNHNY, CDR2 SVGAGI (reference sequence). The CDR3 contains 12 residues. The CDR3 loop reads CASSGSSDTQYF. CDR3 nucleotides: TGTGCCAGCAGTGGGAGTTCAGATACGCAGTATTTT.

This clonotype came up many times. The junction and the germline gene differ at one end; a read error may be behind it. The chain recombines TRBV7-7 with TRBJ2-2; TRBD1 is a possible D gene (6 bases). Germline V CDR1 and CDR2: SSHAT, FNYEAQ (reference sequence). This CDR3 contains 14 residues. The CDR3 sequence is CASSLMTGAGELFF. In DNA, the CDR3 is TGTGCTAGCAGCTTGATGACAGGAGCCGGGGAGCTGTTTTTT.

This clonotype has more than one count but fewer than ten. The V call is TRBV12-3 or TRBV12-4, the J call TRBJ1-5; unclear D gene. CDR3 size: 11 residues. The germline V and J ends were trimmed by 1 base and 5 bases, with 0 bases remaining between them. The CDR3 DNA sequence: TGTGCCAGCAGTTTAGATCAGCCCCAGCATTTT. Amino acids: CASSLDQPQHF.

This clonotype was seen at least ten times. The chain recombines TRBV29-1 with TRBJ2-3, with D maybe TRBD1 (6 bases). Germline V gene sequence: CDR1 SQVTM, CDR2 ANQGSEA. The CDR3 is made up of 13 amino acids. V dropped 6 bases and J dropped 0 bases, with 10 bases sitting between them. CDR3 DNA sequence: TGCAGCGTCAGGGGCCTAAGCACAGATACGCAGTATTTT. This encodes CSVRGLSTDTQYF.

This chain connects TRBV20-1 to TRBJ1-5, with 9 bases that match TRBD1. The length of the CDR3 is 18 residues. Germline CDR1 DFQATT, CDR2 SNEGSKA (reference sequence). V lost 1 base and J lost 5; bases outside the gene matches: 15. This CDR3 reads CSARGVPLQGARDQPQHF. The CDR3 nucleotides read TGCAGTGCTAGAGGCGTCCCGCTACAGGGGGCGCGGGATCAGCCCCAGCATTTT.

This clonotype showed up just a few times. The chain couples TRBV9 to TRBJ2-1, with 10 bases identical to TRBD2. CDR3 length: 15 amino acids. J was trimmed by 8 bases and V by 2 bases; bases with no gene match: 7. CDR1 and CDR2 from the germline V gene are SGDLS and YYNGEE. CDR3 sequence reads: CASSVSSGREYEQFF. The CDR3 DNA sequence: TGTGCCAGCAGCGTTTCGAGCGGGAGGGAATATGAGCAGTTCTTC.

This chain connects TRBV4-2 to TRBJ2-2, with a possible D match to TRBD2 (5 bases). Per the germline V gene, CDR1 is LGHNA and CDR2 is YNFKEQ. Trimming took off 1 base at V and 4 bases at J, with 7 bases between the two ends. The CDR3 sequence is 14 residues long. The CDR3 nucleotides read TGTGCCAGCAGCCAAGTCCTAGCCACCGGGGAGCTGTTTTTT. It is translated as CASSQVLATGELFF.

This clonotype has only a few counts. The chain recombines TRBV11-2 with TRBJ2-1; TRBD2 matches at 13 bases. The CDR3 contains 17 residues. Looked up from germline, CDR1 is SGHAT and CDR2 is FQNNGV. J lost 2 bases, V lost 0 bases, and 1 base had no gene match. The CDR3 loop is CASSLETSGGPYNEQFF. In nucleotides, the CDR3 is TGTGCCAGCAGCTTAGAGACTAGCGGGGGGCCCTACAATGAGCAGTTCTTC.

On this clonotype itself: The CDR3 does not close with the conserved phenylalanine or tryptophan, likely indicating a read error. The J gene is TRBJ1-2, the V gene TRBV24-1; tentatively, D is TRBD1 (5 bases). Trimming cost V 4 bases and J 8 bases, with 10 bases left between them. The CDR3 sequence is 12 residues long. The germline gives CDR1 KGHDR, CDR2 SFDVKD. CDR3 nucleotides: TGTGCCACCAGTGAAGGGGCGCGGGGCTACACCCTC. Translated, it gives CATSEGARGYTL.

This chain links TRBV18 with TRBJ1-4, with D unclear. The CDR3 runs to 13 residues. CDR1 and CDR2 (germline): KGHSH, LQKENI. V dropped 2 bases and J dropped 8 bases, with 9 bases sitting between them. CDR3 in amino acids: CASSPSREEKLFF. The DNA of the CDR3 is TGTGCCAGCTCACCATCCCGCGAGGAAAAACTGTTTTTT.

This clonotype has just a few counts. The rearrangement joins TRBV6-2 or TRBV6-3 to TRBJ1-5; no definite D call. CDR3 size: 15 residues. Germline lookup yields CDR1 MNHEY and CDR2 SVGEGT. Trimming removed 1 base at V and 0 bases at J, with 7 bases between. CDR3 DNA: TGTGCCAGCAGTTACTATGGAATTAGCAATCAGCCCCAGCATTTT. It translates to CASSYYGISNQPQHF.

Ten or more counts support this clonotype. This chain connects TRBV3-1 to TRBJ2-2; 10 bases align to TRBD2. Unmatched junction bases numbered 6, after V lost 8 bases and J lost 0 bases. The length of the CDR3 is 16 residues. The V gene's germline CDR1 is LGHDT and CDR2 YNNKEL (reference sequence). This chain's CDR3 is CASSPTSGTNTGELFF. Written as DNA, the CDR3 is TGTGCCAGCTCACCAACTAGCGGGACGAACACCGGGGAGCTGTTTTTT. Looking up the rest from reference TRBV3-1 and TRBJ2-2 gives the full variable domain: DTAVSQTPKYLVTQMGNDKSIKCEQNLGHDTMYWYKQDSKKFLKIMFSYNNKELIINETVPNRFSPKSPDKAHLNLHINSLELGDSAVYFCASSPTSGTNTGELFFGEGSRLTVL.

This chain uses TRBV5-1 with TRBJ2-1; perhaps TRBD2 as D (6 bases). CDR3 size: 10 residues. CDR1 is SGHRS and CDR2 is YFSETQ in the germline V gene. The ends were cut back, 7 bases at V and 7 bases at J, with 6 bases in the middle. The CDR3: CASGGNEQFF. CDR3 DNA: TGCGCCAGCGGGGGGAATGAGCAGTTCTTC.

V and J are TRBV7-3 and TRBJ2-7; 13 nucleotides match TRBD2. V was clipped by 0 bases and J by 7 bases; unmatched bases: 3. CDR3 length: 15 residues. CDR1 SGHTA and CDR2 FQGTGA come from the germline V gene. The chain's CDR3 is CASSLTGLAGVEQYF. In DNA form, the CDR3 reads TGTGCCAGCAGCTTAACTGGACTAGCGGGAGTTGAGCAGTACTTC.

This clonotype showed up just once. The chain carries TRBV20-1 and TRBJ2-7; 13 positions agree with TRBD2. This CDR3 spans 16 amino acids. V was clipped by 4 bases and J by 6 bases; unmatched bases: 12. Germline-derived CDR1 and CDR2 are DFQATT and SNEGSKA (reference sequence). The CDR3, as DNA: TGCAGTGCTACCAAGGGACTAGCGGGAAGCACGGTCGAGCAGTACTTC. It yields the protein CSATKGLAGSTVEQYF.

In its sample, this clonotype was seen a few times. The genes are TRBV7-2 and TRBJ2-5, with D possibly TRBD1 on 6 matching bases. Germline CDR1 SGHTA, CDR2 FQGNSA. CDR3 size: 14 residues. V was clipped by 5 bases and J by 1 base, with 11 bases between them. In DNA form, the CDR3 reads TGTGCCAGCAGCCGACGGACAGCCCAAGAGACCCAGTACTTC. It encodes CASSRRTAQETQYF.

CDR3 sequence reads: CASNEVRAGIGGTEAFF. CDR3 nucleotide sequence: TGTGCCAGCAATGAGGTGAGGGCAGGCATCGGGGGCACTGAAGCTTTCTTT. This chain connects TRBV28 to TRBJ1-1, with a weak D call TRBD1 (5 bases). V lost 7 bases and J lost 4, with 25 bases in between. The CDR3 loop spans 17 amino acids. Looked up from germline, CDR1 is MDHEN and CDR2 is SYDVKM.

As regards this clonotype: It may be a read error: a sequence one base away is much more abundant. The chain employs TRBV20-1 and TRBJ1-1, with D possibly being TRBD1 (5 bases). The CDR3 totals 16 residues. In germline, CDR1 is DFQATT, CDR2 SNEGSKA (reference sequence). The CDR3 reads CCARSPIQEVNTEAFF. The CDR3 nucleotides read TGCTGTGCTAGATCCCCCATACAGGAGGTGAACACTGAAGCTTTCTTT.

The chain combines TRBV2 with TRBJ1-2; no clear D gene. V was trimmed by 6 bases and J by 6 bases, leaving 14 bases between them. The CDR3 extends over 13 amino acids. CDR1 is SNHLY and CDR2 is FYNNEI in the germline V gene. The CDR3 DNA sequence: TGTGCCAGCAGGGGTGCGGGTGGGGATGGCTACACCTTC. Protein: CASRGAGGDGYTF.

This clonotype was seen at least ten times. The chain is built from TRBV9 and TRBJ2-2; the D is unclear. Germline V gene lookup returns CDR1 SGDLS and CDR2 YYNGEE. Trimming removed 1 base at V and 5 bases at J, with 12 bases between. The CDR3 consists of 15 residues. The DNA of the CDR3 is TGTGCCAGCAGCGTAACGAGCGTGCTTACCGGGGAGCTGTTTTTT. Its translation: CASSVTSVLTGELFF. The variable domain in full, with the rest retrieved from reference TRBV9 and TRBJ2-2, is DSGVTQTPKHLITATGQRVTLRCSPRSGDLSVYWYQQSLDQGLQFLIQYYNGEERAKGNILERFSAQQFPDLHSELNLSSLELGDSALYFCASSVTSVLTGELFFGEGSRLTVL.

This clonotype was detected ten times or more. This chain connects TRBV20-1 to TRBJ1-1; the D is unclear. V was shortened by 0 bases and J by 1 base, with 9 bases between the two germline ends. The CDR3 has 14 amino acids. In germline, CDR1 is DFQATT, CDR2 SNEGSKA (reference sequence). CDR3 nucleotides: TGCAGTGCTAGAGATCCGGGAAGGAACACTGAAGCTTTCTTT. Its translation: CSARDPGRNTEAFF.

Comments on this clonotype: Since a much larger clone is just one base distant, this may be a read error. The chain links TRBV20-1 to TRBJ2-2, with a tentative D call TRBD2 (5 bases). The length of the CDR3 is 15 residues. Germline lookup yields CDR1 DFQATT and CDR2 SNEGSKA (reference sequence). The CDR3 coding sequence is TGCTGTGCTGGGGTAGGGAGCGCGAACACCGGGGAGCTGTTTTTT. Translating gives CCAGVGSANTGELFF.

Many counts were recorded for this clonotype. The rearrangement links TRBV19 to TRBJ2-7, with no clear D. V was shortened by 1 base and J by 0 bases, with 13 bases between the two germline ends. The CDR3 spans 16 residues. Germline CDR1 reads LNHDA; CDR2 reads SQIVND (reference sequence). The CDR3 is CASSIAFVLSSYEQYF. Written as DNA, the CDR3 is TGTGCCAGTAGTATAGCCTTCGTTCTTTCCTCCTACGAGCAGTACTTC. Variable domain in full (rest from reference TRBV19 and TRBJ2-7): DGGITQSPKYLFRKEGQNVTLSCEQNLNHDAMYWYRQDPGQGLRLIYYSQIVNDFQKGDIAEGYSVSREKKESFPLTVTSAQKNPTAFYLCASSIAFVLSSYEQYFGPGTRLTVT.

This clonotype was seen at least ten times. V usage is TRBV12-3 or TRBV12-4 and J usage is TRBJ2-1; TRBD2 agrees at 10 bases. J gave up 5 bases and V 7 bases, and 5 bases lay outside the gene matches. The CDR3 is 14 residues long. In DNA form, the CDR3 reads TGTGCCAGCACCCCGGGACTAGCGAACAATGAGCAGTTCTTC. Translated, it gives CASTPGLANNEQFF.

This clonotype was detected ten times or more. V usage is TRBV20-1 and J usage is TRBJ2-2; TRBD2 agrees at 12 bases. The CDR3 sequence is 15 residues long. CDR1 and CDR2 from the germline V gene are DFQATT and SNEGSKA (reference sequence). J lost 6 bases, V lost 7 bases, and 9 bases had no gene match. This CDR3 reads CSVGLLAGGPGELFF. The CDR3 DNA reads TGCAGTGTGGGCCTACTAGCGGGAGGCCCCGGGGAGCTGTTTTTT.